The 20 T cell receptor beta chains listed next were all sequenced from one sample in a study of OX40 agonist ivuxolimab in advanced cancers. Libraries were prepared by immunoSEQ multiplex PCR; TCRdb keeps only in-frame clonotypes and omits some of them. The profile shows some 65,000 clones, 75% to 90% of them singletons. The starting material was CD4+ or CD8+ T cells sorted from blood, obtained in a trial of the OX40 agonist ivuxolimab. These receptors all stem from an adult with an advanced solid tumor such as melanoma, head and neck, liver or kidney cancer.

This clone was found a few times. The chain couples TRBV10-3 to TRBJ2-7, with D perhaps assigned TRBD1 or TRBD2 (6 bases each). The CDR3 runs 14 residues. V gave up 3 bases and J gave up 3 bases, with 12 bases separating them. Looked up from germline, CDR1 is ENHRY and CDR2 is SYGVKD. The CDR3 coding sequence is TGTGCCATCAGTGAAAGGGGGGCCAGCTACGAGCAGTACTTC. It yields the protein CAISERGASYEQYF.

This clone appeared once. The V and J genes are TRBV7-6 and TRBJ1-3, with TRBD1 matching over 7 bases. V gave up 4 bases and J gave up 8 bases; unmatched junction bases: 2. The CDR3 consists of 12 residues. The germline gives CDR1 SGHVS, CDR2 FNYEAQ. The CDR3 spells CASSSTGDTIYF. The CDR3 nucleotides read TGTGCCAGCAGCTCTACAGGGGACACCATATATTTT.

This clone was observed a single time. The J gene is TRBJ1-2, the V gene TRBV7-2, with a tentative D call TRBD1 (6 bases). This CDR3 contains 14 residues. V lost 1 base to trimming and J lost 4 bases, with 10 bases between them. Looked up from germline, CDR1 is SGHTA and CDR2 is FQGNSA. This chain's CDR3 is CASSLDRAFYGYTF. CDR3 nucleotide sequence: TGTGCCAGCAGCTTAGACAGGGCGTTCTATGGCTACACCTTC.

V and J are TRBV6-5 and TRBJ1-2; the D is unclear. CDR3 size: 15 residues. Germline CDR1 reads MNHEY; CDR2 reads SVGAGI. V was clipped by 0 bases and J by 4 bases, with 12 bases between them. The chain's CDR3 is CASSYSRVEGYGYTF. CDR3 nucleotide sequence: TGTGCCAGCAGTTACTCGAGGGTTGAAGGCTATGGCTACACCTTC.

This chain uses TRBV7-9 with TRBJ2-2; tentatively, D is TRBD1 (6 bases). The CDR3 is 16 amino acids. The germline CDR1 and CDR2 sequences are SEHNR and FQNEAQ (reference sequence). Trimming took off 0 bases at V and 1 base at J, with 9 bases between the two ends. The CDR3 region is CASSLAPGQNTGELFF. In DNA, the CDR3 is TGTGCCAGCAGCTTAGCCCCGGGACAGAACACCGGGGAGCTGTTTTTT.

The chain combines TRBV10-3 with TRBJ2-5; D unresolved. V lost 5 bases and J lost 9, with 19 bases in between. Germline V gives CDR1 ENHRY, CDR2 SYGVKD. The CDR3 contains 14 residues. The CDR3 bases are TGTGCCATCAGTAAAGACAAGGCAGGTGCTTCCCAGTACTTC. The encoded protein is CAISKDKAGASQYF.

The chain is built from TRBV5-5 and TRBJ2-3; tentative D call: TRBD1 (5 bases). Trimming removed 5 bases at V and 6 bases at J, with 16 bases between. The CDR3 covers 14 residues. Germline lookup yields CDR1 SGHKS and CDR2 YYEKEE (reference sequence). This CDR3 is CASRAIGARDTQYF. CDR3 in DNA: TGTGCCAGCAGAGCCATAGGGGCGCGTGATACGCAGTATTTT.

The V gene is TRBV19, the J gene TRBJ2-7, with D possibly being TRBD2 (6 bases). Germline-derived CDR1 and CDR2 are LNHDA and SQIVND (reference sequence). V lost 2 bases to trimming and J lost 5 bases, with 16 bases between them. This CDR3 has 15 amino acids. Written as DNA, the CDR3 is TGTGCCAGTAGTATACGGAGCGGGTGGACCGACGAGCAGTACTTC. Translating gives CASSIRSGWTDEQYF. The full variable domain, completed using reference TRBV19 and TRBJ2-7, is DGGITQSPKYLFRKEGQNVTLSCEQNLNHDAMYWYRQDPGQGLRLIYYSQIVNDFQKGDIAEGYSVSREKKESFPLTVTSAQKNPTAFYLCASSIRSGWTDEQYFGPGTRLTVT.

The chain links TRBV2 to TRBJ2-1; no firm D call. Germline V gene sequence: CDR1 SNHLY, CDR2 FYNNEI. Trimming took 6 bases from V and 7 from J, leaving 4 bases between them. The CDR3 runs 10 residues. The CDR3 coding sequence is TGTGCCAGCAGGATTAATGAGCAGTTCTTC. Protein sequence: CASRINEQFF.

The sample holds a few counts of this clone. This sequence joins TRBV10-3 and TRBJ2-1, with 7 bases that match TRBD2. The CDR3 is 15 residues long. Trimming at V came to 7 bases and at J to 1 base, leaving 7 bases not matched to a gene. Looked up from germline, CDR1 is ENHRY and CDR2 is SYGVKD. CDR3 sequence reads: CAITSTGGSYNEQFF. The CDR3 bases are TGTGCCATCACTTCCACGGGAGGTTCCTACAATGAGCAGTTCTTC.

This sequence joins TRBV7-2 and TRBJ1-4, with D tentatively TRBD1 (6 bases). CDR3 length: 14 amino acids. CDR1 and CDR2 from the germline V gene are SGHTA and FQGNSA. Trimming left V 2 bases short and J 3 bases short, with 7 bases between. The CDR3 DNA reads TGTGCCAGCAGCTTACAGGGGTCTAATGAAAAACTGTTTTTT. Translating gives CASSLQGSNEKLFF.

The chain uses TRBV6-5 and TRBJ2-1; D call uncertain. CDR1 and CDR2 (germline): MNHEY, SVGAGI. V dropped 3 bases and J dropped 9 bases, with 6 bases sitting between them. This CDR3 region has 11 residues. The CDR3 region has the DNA TGTGCCAGCAGTTATAAGTTTGAGCAGTTCTTC. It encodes CASSYKFEQFF.

CDR3 sequence (DNA): TGCAGCGTGGGCCCCCTCGGTACAGATACGCAGTATTTT. This sequence encodes CSVGPLGTDTQYF. V and J are TRBV29-1 and TRBJ2-3; no clear D gene. The CDR3 contains 13 residues. The V gene lost 6 bases and the J gene lost 3 bases, with 13 bases spanning the gap. Germline V gives CDR1 SQVTM, CDR2 ANQGSEA.

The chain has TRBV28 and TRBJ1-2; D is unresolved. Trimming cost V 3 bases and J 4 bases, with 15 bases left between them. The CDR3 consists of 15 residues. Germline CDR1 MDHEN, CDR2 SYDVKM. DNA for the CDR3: TGTGCCAGCAGTTTGGAAGGAATGGGGTTCTATGGCTACACCTTC. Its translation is CASSLEGMGFYGYTF.

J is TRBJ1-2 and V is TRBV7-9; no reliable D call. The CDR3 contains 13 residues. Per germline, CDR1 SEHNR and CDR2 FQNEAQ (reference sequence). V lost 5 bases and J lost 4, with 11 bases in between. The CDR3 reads CASSPDRSYGYTF. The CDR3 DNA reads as TGTGCCAGCAGCCCAGACCGATCCTATGGCTACACCTTC.

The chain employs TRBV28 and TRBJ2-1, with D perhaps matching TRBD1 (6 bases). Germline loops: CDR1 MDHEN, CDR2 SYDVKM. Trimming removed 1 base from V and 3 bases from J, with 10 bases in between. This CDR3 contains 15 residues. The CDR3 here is CASSLSRGYYNEQFF. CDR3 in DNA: TGTGCCAGCAGTTTATCTAGGGGGTACTACAATGAGCAGTTCTTC.

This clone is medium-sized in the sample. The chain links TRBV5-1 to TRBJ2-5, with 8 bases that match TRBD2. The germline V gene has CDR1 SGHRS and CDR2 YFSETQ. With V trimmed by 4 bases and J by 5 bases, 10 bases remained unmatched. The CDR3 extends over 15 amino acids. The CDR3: CASSPGSGSGETQYF. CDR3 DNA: TGCGCCAGCAGCCCGGGGAGCGGGAGCGGGGAGACCCAGTACTTC.

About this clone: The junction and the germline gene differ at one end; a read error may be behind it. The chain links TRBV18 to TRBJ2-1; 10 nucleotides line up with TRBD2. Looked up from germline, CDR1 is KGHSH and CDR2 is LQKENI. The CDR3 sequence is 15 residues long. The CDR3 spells CASSPPSGSSNEQFF. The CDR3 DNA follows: TGTGCCAGCTCGCCACCTAGCGGGAGCAGTAATGAGCAGTTCTTC.

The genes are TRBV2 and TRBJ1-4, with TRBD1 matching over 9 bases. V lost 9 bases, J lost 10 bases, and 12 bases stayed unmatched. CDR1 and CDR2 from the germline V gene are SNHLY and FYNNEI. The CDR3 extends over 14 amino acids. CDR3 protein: CASRFGTGSGKLFF. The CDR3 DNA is TGTGCCAGTCGATTCGGGACAGGGAGTGGAAAACTGTTTTTT.

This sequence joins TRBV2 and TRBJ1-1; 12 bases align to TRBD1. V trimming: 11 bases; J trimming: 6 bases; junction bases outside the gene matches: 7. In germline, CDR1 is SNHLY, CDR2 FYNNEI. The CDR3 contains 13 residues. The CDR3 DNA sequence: TGTGCCGCTAGGGGACAGGGGGCCTCTGAAGCTTTCTTT. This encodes CAARGQGASEAFF.